What follows are 8 T cell receptor beta chains derived from one specimen sequenced in a study of T cell responses to AZD1222 COVID-19 vaccine. Profiling relied on immunoSEQ multiplex PCR, and the TCRdb table lists in-frame clones only, not all of them. The repertoire consists of some 150,000 clones, with 92% occurring once and the leading ten covering about 4.5%. The sequences come from peripheral blood, collected on day 0 of MenACWY control vaccination. The receptors here all came from an adult in good health.

The chain links TRBV27 to TRBJ1-3, with D hard to call. The CDR3 has 18 residues. CDR1 is MNHEY, CDR2 SMNVEV, per germline (reference sequence). Trimming removed 0 bases at V and 0 bases at J, with 15 bases between. The CDR3 here is CASSLSEPRAISGNTIYF. The DNA of the CDR3 is TGTGCCAGCAGTTTATCGGAACCCCGGGCGATCTCTGGAAACACCATATATTTT.

J is TRBJ1-2 and V is TRBV7-2; 7 nucleotides agree with TRBD1. The V segment lost 5 bases and the J segment 6 bases; nucleotides outside the gene matches: 3. The CDR3 runs to 12 residues. Per the germline V gene, CDR1 is SGHTA and CDR2 is FQGNSA. This CDR3 is CASSATGDGYTF. DNA for the CDR3: TGTGCCAGCAGCGCCACAGGGGATGGCTACACCTTC.

The chain links TRBV7-9 to TRBJ1-5; D not resolved. The CDR3 has 15 residues. Per germline, CDR1 SEHNR and CDR2 FQNEAQ (reference sequence). V lost 1 base and J 1 base, leaving 8 bases between the germline ends. CDR3 in DNA: TGTGCCAGCAGCTTAGGGGGTGGGAGCAATCAGCCCCAGCATTTT. Protein sequence: CASSLGGGSNQPQHF.

The chain joins TRBV20-1 to TRBJ2-7; TRBD2 matches 10 bases. This CDR3 has 13 residues. Unmatched junction bases numbered 2, after V lost 3 bases and J lost 3 bases. The germline V gene has CDR1 DFQATT and CDR2 SNEGSKA (reference sequence). In nucleotides, the CDR3 is TGCAGTGCTAGTGTAGCGGGAGGCTACGAGCAGTACTTC. Protein product: CSASVAGGYEQYF.

This chain connects TRBV24-1 to TRBJ2-3; 10 bases line up with TRBD1. Trimming took 4 bases from V and 4 from J; bases not matched to a gene: 13. The V gene's germline CDR1 is KGHDR and CDR2 SFDVKD. CDR3 length equals 18 residues. The CDR3 coding sequence is TGTGCCACCAGTGACCTAGTGGACGAGACAGGGGGCGCAGATACGCAGTATTTT. Translation gives CATSDLVDETGGADTQYF.

The chain employs TRBV11-2 and TRBJ1-4; D possibly corresponds to TRBD1 (6 bases). CDR3 length: 16 amino acids. Trimming cost V 6 bases and J 4 bases, with 18 bases left between them. Germline V CDR1 and CDR2: SGHAT, FQNNGV. As DNA, the CDR3 is TGTGCCAGCAGTAACAGGGCAACGGGGTTTAATGAAAAACTGTTTTTT. It specifies CASSNRATGFNEKLFF.

In this sample, this clone turned up a few times. V usage is TRBV15 and J usage is TRBJ1-5, with D maybe TRBD1 (5 bases). The germline CDR1 and CDR2 sequences are LNHNV and YYDKDF (reference sequence). Trimming removed 0 bases at V and 0 bases at J, with 9 bases between. The CDR3 length is 16 residues. The CDR3 DNA sequence: TGTGCCACCAGCAGAGACGGGGCGGGTAGCAATCAGCCCCAGCATTTT. Translating it yields CATSRDGAGSNQPQHF.

This clone was seen a single time. J is TRBJ1-2 and V is TRBV9, with D unresolved. CDR3 length: 14 amino acids. Trimming removed 0 bases at V and 0 bases at J, with 6 bases between. Germline assignment: CDR1 SGDLS and CDR2 YYNGEE. The CDR3 protein is CASSVAPANYGYTF. The CDR3 nucleotides read TGTGCCAGCAGCGTAGCTCCAGCTAACTATGGCTACACCTTC.